This paragraph covers one T cell receptor beta chain sequence. The antigen remains unidentified. Germline V gives CDR1 SGHTA, CDR2 FQGNSA. V dropped 5 bases and J dropped 3 bases, with 19 bases sitting between them. This CDR3 is built from 16 residues. Bulk CD8+ and CD4+ cells came from magnetic negative isolation; CD8+ TEMRA by FACS. The entry originates in a study of CD8 T cells in Susac syndrome. General study points: The relatively small number of individuals in the TCR sequencing and HLA analysis was acknowledged by the study.

RNA amounts of roughly 0.5 to 1 ug underwent reverse transcription with random hexamers. TCR beta CDR3 was amplified by immunoSEQ multiplex PCR. This amplification extended across 54 Vbeta and 13 Jbeta segments. TCRdb independently ran MiXCR on the immunoSEQ multiplex PCR reads; one entry per CDR3 protein. Among fewer than 200,000 distinct CDR3 sequences listed, just under 95% were seen once. The receptor's source is a human donor in good health. The chain couples TRBV7-2 to TRBJ2-5; tentative D call: TRBD1 (6 bases). Sequenced input: CD4+ T cells from PBMCs. CDR3 loop: CASSQKPGQLEETQYF. CDR3 DNA: TGTGCCAGCAGCCAAAAACCTGGACAGTTAGAAGAGACCCAGTACTTC. Filled out from reference TRBV7-2 and TRBJ2-5, the complete variable domain reads GAGVSQSPSNKVTEKGKDVELRCDPISGHTALYWYRQSLGQGLEFLIYFQGNSAPDKSGLPSDRFSAERTGGSVSTLTIQRTQQEDSAVYLCASSQKPGQLEETQYFGPGTRLLVL.